The entry below gives a single T cell receptor beta chain sequence along with its context. Its antigen is as yet unknown. These data belong to a study of blood T cells in healthy people across ages. General observations from the study: A conclusive naive versus antigen-experienced comparison was prevented by the unsorted PBMCs.

Donors each provided roughly 11 milliliters of peripheral blood. Per-sample PBMC isolation yielded at least 6.5 million cells. A J-beta primer mix and a sample-barcoded 5' primer were used in a second PCR of roughly 7 to 12 cycles. Each sample provided no less than 2.5 million CDR3-containing paired-end reads. TCRdb re-called the 5' RACE reads through MiXCR, storing one row per CDR3 protein. Altogether around 1,800,000 distinct CDR3 sequences are present, about two fifths being singletons, with the ten largest covering roughly 23%. The sample consisted of blood. This clonotype originated in a human donor in good health.

The CDR3: CASSISSYNQPQHF. CDR3 nucleotides: TGTGCCAGTAGTATCAGCAGTTACAATCAGCCCCAGCATTTT. The chain couples TRBV19 to TRBJ1-5; D gene ambiguous. Trimming left V 3 bases short and J 3 bases short, with 9 bases between. The CDR3 sequence is 14 residues long. The germline V gene has CDR1 LNHDA and CDR2 SQIVND (reference sequence).